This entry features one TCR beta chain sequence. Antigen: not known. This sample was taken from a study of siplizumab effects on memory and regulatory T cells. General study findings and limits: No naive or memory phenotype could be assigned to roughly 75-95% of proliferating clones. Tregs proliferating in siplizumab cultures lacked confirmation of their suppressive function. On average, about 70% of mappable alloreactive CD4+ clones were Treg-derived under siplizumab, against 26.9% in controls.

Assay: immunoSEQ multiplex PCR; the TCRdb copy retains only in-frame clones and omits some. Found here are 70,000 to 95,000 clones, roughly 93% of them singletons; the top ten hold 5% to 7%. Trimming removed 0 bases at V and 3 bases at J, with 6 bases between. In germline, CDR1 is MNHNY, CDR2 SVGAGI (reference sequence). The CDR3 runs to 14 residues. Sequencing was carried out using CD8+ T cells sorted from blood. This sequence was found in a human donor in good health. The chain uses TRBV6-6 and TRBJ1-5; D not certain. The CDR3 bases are TGTGCCAGCAGTTACTCTTGGCTCAATCAGCCCCAGCATTTT. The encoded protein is CASSYSWLNQPQHF.